These 25 T cell receptor beta chains came from one sample sequenced in a study of sequential checkpoint blockade in melanoma (dated by TCRdb to between 2018 and 2020). To prepare the library, the immunoSEQ multiplex PCR assay was applied. Drawn from immuneACCESS, this table holds only the in-frame rearrangements with V and J called that TCRdb kept. Clones are partly lost; checked studies trace under half to an unresolved V gene and leave the rest unexplained. Present in this sample are 3,000 to 4,000 clones, roughly 57% of which were seen just once. The ten largest clonotypes hold 20% to 25% of the sample. The sample's treatment or condition, from its label and the paper: randomized to nivolumab then ipilimumab (arm A) or the reverse (arm B). The sample consisted of CD8+ T cells sorted from blood (inferred from file names), taken from a patient given nivolumab and ipilimumab in sequence. These receptors originate from a human patient with melanoma. Some clones in this sample may be carry-over from other donors' samples.

The chain is built from TRBV30 and TRBJ1-5, with D possibly TRBD1 on 6 matching bases. The CDR3 is made up of 14 amino acids. The germline V and J ends were trimmed by 3 bases and 2 bases, with 11 bases remaining between them. Germline CDR1 GTSNPN, CDR2 SVGIG (reference sequence). The CDR3 protein is CAWSRGLGNQPQHF. For the CDR3, the DNA is TGTGCCTGGAGCAGGGGTCTGGGCAATCAGCCCCAGCATTTT.

The V and J genes are TRBV6-4 and TRBJ2-2, with TRBD2 as a possible D gene (5 bases). The CDR3 sequence is 14 residues long. Trimming shortened V by 0 bases and J by 6 bases, and 8 bases separated the two germline ends. Per germline, CDR1 MRHNA and CDR2 SNTAGT. The DNA of the CDR3 is TGTGCCAGCAGTGACTCCGACGGGGCCGGGGAGCTGTTTTTT. It encodes CASSDSDGAGELFF.

This chain links TRBV19 with TRBJ2-5, with D perhaps matching TRBD1 (7 bases). The DNA end lines up better with TRBJ2-7; the J call may be wrong. CDR1 and CDR2 from the germline V gene are LNHDA and SQIVND (reference sequence). The CDR3 has 15 residues. In nucleotides, the CDR3 is TGTGCCAGTAGTGACAGGGTGGGGGGACTCTACGAGCAGTACTTC. It specifies CASSDRVGGLYEQYF.

The genes are TRBV29-1 and TRBJ2-1, with 8 bases lining up with TRBD2. J lost 5 bases, V lost 5 bases, and 11 bases had no gene match. Germline V gene data show CDR1 as SQVTM and CDR2 as ANQGSEA. The CDR3 spans 15 residues. The CDR3 DNA sequence: TGCAGCGTTTTCCTCCCGGGACTAGAAAACAATGAGCAGTTCTTC. Translating it yields CSVFLPGLENNEQFF.

The chain couples TRBV15 to TRBJ2-3; TRBD1 might be the D (6 bases). The CDR3 covers 15 residues. The V and J ends lost 5 bases and 0 bases respectively, with 12 bases between them. CDR1 is LNHNV, CDR2 YYDKDF, per germline (reference sequence). The CDR3 DNA sequence: TGTGCCACCAGCGGACAGAGATTTAGCACAGATACGCAGTATTTT. Amino acids: CATSGQRFSTDTQYF.

The chain has TRBV7-3 and TRBJ2-2; 7 nucleotides agree with TRBD2. Germline values: CDR1 SGHTA, CDR2 FQGTGA. This CDR3 contains 14 residues. V lost 3 bases, J lost 5 bases, and 3 bases stayed unmatched. Here the CDR3 reads CASSFGGGTGELFF. The CDR3 region has the DNA TGTGCCAGCAGCTTTGGGGGGGGTACCGGGGAGCTGTTTTTT.

This chain links TRBV7-8 with TRBJ2-5; weak D call: TRBD1 (5 bases). Near its end, the DNA agrees better with TRBJ2-7, so the J call may be wrong. In germline, CDR1 is SGHVS, CDR2 FQNEAQ. CDR3 size: 12 residues. Here the CDR3 reads CASSPGSYEQYF. The CDR3 nucleotides are TGTGCCAGCAGCCCAGGGTCTTACGAGCAGTACTTC.

V and J are TRBV28 and TRBJ1-2; TRBD1 might be the D (5 bases). The CDR3 spans 14 residues. Between the trimmed V and J ends, which lost 10 bases and 0 bases, there was a span of 15 bases. Per the germline V gene, CDR1 is MDHEN and CDR2 is SYDVKM. CDR3 nucleotide sequence: TGTGCCACTTCATCAGGGCCTCCTAACTATGGCTACACCTTC. As protein: CATSSGPPNYGYTF.

The chain has TRBV6-6 and TRBJ1-4, with D hard to call. Per germline, CDR1 MNHNY and CDR2 SVGAGI (reference sequence). V lost 5 bases and J 0 bases, leaving 10 bases between the germline ends. The CDR3 spans 15 residues. Here the CDR3 DNA reads TGTGCCAGCAGTCTCACCGGTACAACTAATGAAAAACTGTTTTTT. Protein sequence: CASSLTGTTNEKLFF.

The chain uses TRBV27 and TRBJ2-1, with TRBD1 identical over 11 bases. CDR1 and CDR2 (germline): MNHEY, SMNVEV (reference sequence). CDR3 size: 15 residues. With 5 bases clipped from V and 2 bases from J, the junction kept 2 bases outside the gene matches. CDR3 bases: TGTGCCAGCAGTACGGGACAGGGGGCCTACAATGAGCAGTTCTTC. This sequence encodes CASSTGQGAYNEQFF.

The rearrangement joins TRBV6-1 to TRBJ1-2, with D perhaps TRBD1 (6 bases). This CDR3 region has 14 residues. V dropped 3 bases and J dropped 2 bases, with 10 bases sitting between them. CDR1 and CDR2 from the germline V gene are MNHNS and SASEGT. This chain's CDR3 is CASSEIGGNYGYTF. The CDR3 DNA follows: TGTGCCAGCAGTGAGATAGGGGGAAACTATGGCTACACCTTC.

The rearrangement uses TRBV27 and TRBJ2-7, with 12 bases fitting TRBD2. CDR3 length: 15 residues. CDR1 and CDR2 (germline): MNHEY, SMNVEV (reference sequence). The V segment lost 4 bases and the J segment 3 bases; nucleotides outside the gene matches: 4. In DNA, the CDR3 is TGTGCCAGCAGTTCCCGGACTAGCGGGGTCTACGAGCAGTACTTC. Encoded protein: CASSSRTSGVYEQYF.

V is TRBV7-2 and J is TRBJ2-5; 11 nucleotides line up with TRBD2. Germline V lookup: CDR1 SGHTA, CDR2 FQGNSA. CDR3 size: 17 residues. Trimming took 3 bases from V and 7 from J; bases not matched to a gene: 13. This CDR3 is CASSFHAPGLAEGTQYF. The DNA for the CDR3 is TGTGCCAGCAGCTTCCACGCCCCGGGACTAGCGGAGGGGACCCAGTACTTC.

The chain combines TRBV6-5 with TRBJ1-5; no definite D call. Germline V gene sequence: CDR1 MNHEY, CDR2 SVGAGI. The ends were cut back, 5 bases at V and 6 bases at J, with 14 bases in the middle. There are 14 residues in the CDR3. In DNA, the CDR3 is TGTGCCAGCAGTGAGACCCTGGAGGGTCAGCCCCAGCATTTT. Its protein product is CASSETLEGQPQHF.

This clone is categorized as medium-sized. This sequence joins TRBV7-9 and TRBJ2-1, with 9 bases that match TRBD2. Trimming took 5 bases from V and 1 from J; bases not matched to a gene: 12. The germline CDR1 and CDR2 sequences are SEHNR and FQNEAQ (reference sequence). This CDR3 comprises 18 residues. The CDR3 nucleotides are TGTGCCAGCAGCCCAGGGAGTAGCGGGGGACTGTCCTACAATGAGCAGTTCTTC. The encoded protein is CASSPGSSGGLSYNEQFF.

This chain connects TRBV18 to TRBJ2-5, with 7 bases that match TRBD1. The junction had 5 bases not matched to a gene; V was cut back by 0 bases and J by 4 bases. The CDR3 is made up of 15 amino acids. Germline-derived CDR1 and CDR2 are KGHSH and LQKENI. The CDR3 loop is CASSPPTGTAETQYF. CDR3 coding DNA: TGTGCCAGCTCACCACCGACAGGGACGGCAGAGACCCAGTACTTC. The full variable domain, with the rest looked up from reference TRBV18 and TRBJ2-5, is NAGVMQNPRHLVRRRGQEARLRCSPMKGHSHVYWYRQLPEEGLKFMVYLQKENIIDESGMPKERFSAEFPKEGPSILRIQQVVRGDSAAYFCASSPPTGTAETQYFGPGTRLLVL.

This clone appeared a few times. The rearrangement joins TRBV6-1 to TRBJ2-3, with 8 bases lining up with TRBD2. Germline V lookup: CDR1 MNHNS, CDR2 SASEGT. V shed 2 bases and J 6 bases; nucleotides not matched to a gene: 7. The CDR3 runs to 15 residues. The CDR3 spells CASSETGGASDTQYF. In nucleotides, the CDR3 is TGTGCCAGCAGTGAAACGGGGGGGGCCAGCGATACGCAGTATTTT.

This rearrangement joins TRBV30 to TRBJ1-1; D gene unclear. The CDR3 is 13 amino acids. CDR1 is GTSNPN, CDR2 SVGIG, per germline (reference sequence). V shed 3 bases and J shed 8 bases, with 16 bases lying between them. This CDR3 is CAWSQDWATEAFF. Written as DNA, the CDR3 is TGTGCCTGGAGCCAAGATTGGGCAACCGAAGCTTTCTTT.

This clone ranks as medium-sized. V and J are TRBV11-2 and TRBJ1-1; maybe TRBD1 (6 bases). The germline V gene encodes CDR1 SGHAT and CDR2 FQNNGV. CDR3 length equals 16 residues. Trimming took off 5 bases at V and 1 base at J, with 17 bases between the two ends. This CDR3 is CASSVILQGTNTEAFF. DNA for the CDR3: TGTGCCAGCAGCGTCATATTACAGGGAACGAACACTGAAGCTTTCTTT.

The V call is TRBV7-3, the J call TRBJ1-2; TRBD1 matches 10 bases. CDR3 length: 16 residues. J lost 8 bases, V lost 5 bases, and 14 bases had no gene match. The V gene's germline CDR1 is SGHTA and CDR2 FQGTGA. CDR3 nucleotides: TGTGCCAGCAGCCCTCAGGGGGGACAGGGGTATGAGGGCTACACCTTC. Its protein is CASSPQGGQGYEGYTF.

The chain carries TRBV6-1 and TRBJ2-7, with D maybe TRBD2 (5 bases). In germline, CDR1 is MNHNS, CDR2 SASEGT. V was cut by 3 bases and J by 2 bases, with 11 bases left in between. The length of the CDR3 is 14 residues. CDR3 nucleotides: TGTGCCAGCAGTGATAGTACAGCGGCCTACGAGCAGTACTTC. As protein: CASSDSTAAYEQYF.

This clone has more than one count but fewer than ten. The rearrangement joins TRBV28 to TRBJ2-7; D not certain. Germline CDR1 and CDR2: MDHEN and SYDVKM. The V end was cut by 5 bases, the J end by 5 bases, with 10 bases between. CDR3 length equals 12 residues. The CDR3 nucleotides read TGTGCCAGCAGTCCCTCGCGCGACGAGCAGTACTTC. Translating gives CASSPSRDEQYF.

By proportion, this clone is medium-sized. The gene calls are TRBV7-2 and TRBJ2-3; D possibly corresponds to TRBD2 (5 bases). The ends were cut back, 4 bases at V and 4 bases at J, with 15 bases in the middle. CDR3 length: 15 amino acids. Germline assignment: CDR1 SGHTA and CDR2 FQGNSA. CDR3 protein: CASSSPSLASDTQYF. CDR3 sequence (DNA): TGTGCCAGCAGCTCGCCCTCCCTAGCCTCAGATACGCAGTATTTT.

V gene TRBV7-2 combines with J gene TRBJ2-2; D unclear. Trimming shortened V by 3 bases and J by 9 bases, and 5 bases separated the two germline ends. The CDR3 has 11 residues. From germline, CDR1 is SGHTA and CDR2 FQGNSA. CDR3 coding DNA: TGTGCCAGCAGCTTTGGCCGGGAGCTGTTTTTT. It is translated as CASSFGRELFF.

The rearrangement joins TRBV2 to TRBJ1-1, with D possibly matching TRBD1 (5 bases). V lost 4 bases and J lost 0, with 15 bases in between. The CDR3 has 16 amino acids. Germline CDR1 SNHLY, CDR2 FYNNEI. The CDR3 coding sequence is TGTGCCAGCAGTGTCCCGGGGGGAAGTATGAACACTGAAGCTTTCTTT. As protein: CASSVPGGSMNTEAFF.